The rows below give T cell receptor beta chains drawn from one sample of a study of blood T cell repertoires in COVID-19. Repertoires were generated with immunoSEQ multiplex PCR, while TCRdb's copy carries only in-frame clones and drops some. The sample lists 150,000 or so clones, roughly 80% occurring once. The specimen sequenced was peripheral blood. The receptors were gathered from a woman over 75 with acute or convalescent COVID-19. Each CDR3 is given with its conserved first and last residue. Each record gives: CDR3 length, V gene, clone size, D gene, J gene, CDR3 protein, CDR3 DNA. D genes are given only for firm matches. For some rows the clone size is stated as once, few or many, or as a class when expanded; others skip it.

CDR3 length: 16; V gene: TRBV5-4; clone size: .; D gene: .; J gene: TRBJ2-1; CDR3 protein: CASSPDLPSSYNEQFF; CDR3 DNA: TGTGCCAGCAGCCCGGACTTGCCTAGCTCCTACAATGAGCAGTTCTTC
CDR3 length: 15; V gene: TRBV28; clone size: .; D gene: .; J gene: TRBJ1-4; CDR3 protein: CASRPTHRVDEKLFF; CDR3 DNA: TGTGCCAGCAGGCCCACGCACAGGGTGGATGAAAAACTGTTTTTT
CDR3 length: 21; V gene: TRBV21-1; clone size: .; D gene: .; J gene: TRBJ2-7; CDR3 protein: CASSKEPGTVHGESSSYEQYF; CDR3 DNA: TGTGCCAGCAGCAAAGAACCCGGGACAGTGCATGGTGAAAGCAGCTCCTACGAGCAGTACTTC
CDR3 length: 14; V gene: TRBV18; clone size: .; D gene: TRBD1; J gene: TRBJ1-2; CDR3 protein: CASSGTGGNYGYTF; CDR3 DNA: TGTGCCAGCTCAGGGACAGGGGGCAACTATGGCTACACCTTC
CDR3 length: 17; V gene: TRBV10-1; clone size: .; D gene: .; J gene: TRBJ2-2; CDR3 protein: CASSETRDGGNTGELFF; CDR3 DNA: TGCGCCAGCAGTGAGACCCGAGACGGGGGGAACACCGGGGAGCTGTTTTTT
CDR3 length: 15; V gene: TRBV6-5; clone size: .; D gene: TRBD1; J gene: TRBJ1-6; CDR3 protein: CASKGQGLVNSPLHF; CDR3 DNA: TGTGCCAGCAAAGGACAGGGCCTCGTAAATTCACCCCTCCACTTT
CDR3 length: 16; V gene: TRBV7-2; clone size: .; D gene: TRBD2; J gene: TRBJ2-4; CDR3 protein: CASSFMTSGGQNIQYF; CDR3 DNA: TGTGCCAGCAGCTTTATGACTAGCGGGGGTCAAAACATTCAGTACTTC
CDR3 length: 15; V gene: TRBV9; clone size: .; D gene: .; J gene: TRBJ2-7; CDR3 protein: CASSPELATSYEQYF; CDR3 DNA: TGTGCCAGCAGCCCAGAATTGGCCACCTCCTACGAGCAGTACTTC
CDR3 length: 13; V gene: TRBV7-2; clone size: .; D gene: TRBD1; J gene: TRBJ2-7; CDR3 protein: CASSRQGAIGQYF; CDR3 DNA: TGTGCCAGCAGCCGGCAGGGGGCAATTGGGCAGTACTTC
CDR3 length: 17; V gene: TRBV19; clone size: .; D gene: TRBD1; J gene: TRBJ1-1; CDR3 protein: CASSPVPGQGANTEAFF; CDR3 DNA: TGTGCCAGTAGTCCGGTCCCGGGACAGGGGGCAAACACTGAAGCTTTCTTT
CDR3 length: 14; V gene: TRBV7-9; clone size: .; D gene: .; J gene: TRBJ2-7; CDR3 protein: CASSLILGAHEQYF; CDR3 DNA: TGTGCCAGCAGCTTAATTTTAGGGGCCCACGAGCAGTACTTC
CDR3 length: 12; V gene: TRBV28; clone size: once; D gene: .; J gene: TRBJ1-2; CDR3 protein: CASSSSTRGYTF; CDR3 DNA: TGTGCCAGCAGTTCTTCAACGCGTGGCTACACCTTC
CDR3 length: 15; V gene: TRBV29-1; clone size: .; D gene: TRBD2; J gene: TRBJ2-3; CDR3 protein: CSVGGDWGTTDTQYF; CDR3 DNA: TGCAGCGTCGGGGGGGACTGGGGGACCACAGATACGCAGTATTTT
CDR3 length: 16; V gene: TRBV5-1; clone size: .; D gene: .; J gene: TRBJ1-2; CDR3 protein: CASSKATGLEGSGYTF; CDR3 DNA: TGCGCCAGCAGCAAGGCTACAGGTCTCGAAGGCTCAGGCTACACCTTC
CDR3 length: 16; V gene: TRBV19; clone size: .; D gene: TRBD2; J gene: TRBJ2-1; CDR3 protein: CASNKLAGGTYNEQFF; CDR3 DNA: TGTGCCAGTAACAAACTAGCGGGGGGTACCTACAATGAGCAGTTCTTC
CDR3 length: 17; V gene: TRBV7-2; clone size: .; D gene: TRBD2; J gene: TRBJ2-1; CDR3 protein: CASSLAPLTSGTPLRFF; CDR3 DNA: TGTGCCAGCAGCTTAGCGCCTTTGACTAGCGGGACCCCCCTGCGGTTCTTC
CDR3 length: 13; V gene: TRBV5-1; clone size: .; D gene: .; J gene: TRBJ2-3; CDR3 protein: CASSAQVEGAQYF; CDR3 DNA: TGCGCCAGCAGCGCCCAAGTAGAGGGGGCGCAGTATTTT
CDR3 length: 17; V gene: TRBV18; clone size: .; D gene: .; J gene: TRBJ1-5; CDR3 protein: CASSPIWSNGEGQPQHF; CDR3 DNA: TGTGCCAGCTCACCTATTTGGAGTAATGGGGAGGGTCAGCCCCAGCATTTT
CDR3 length: 15; V gene: TRBV9; clone size: once; D gene: TRBD1; J gene: TRBJ1-1; CDR3 protein: CASSPQLRDSTEAFF; CDR3 DNA: TGTGCCAGCAGCCCACAACTCCGGGACAGTACTGAAGCTTTCTTT
CDR3 length: 15; V gene: TRBV9; clone size: .; D gene: TRBD1; J gene: TRBJ1-1; CDR3 protein: CASSGDRVMNTEAFF; CDR3 DNA: TGTGCCAGCAGCGGGGACAGGGTTATGAACACTGAAGCTTTCTTT
CDR3 length: 13; V gene: TRBV10-1; clone size: .; D gene: TRBD1; J gene: TRBJ1-2; CDR3 protein: CASSRQGNYGYTF; CDR3 DNA: TGCGCCAGCTCCCGACAGGGCAACTATGGCTACACCTTC
CDR3 length: 13; V gene: TRBV25-1; clone size: .; D gene: .; J gene: TRBJ2-1; CDR3 protein: CASRESSYNEQFF; CDR3 DNA: TGTGCCAGCAGGGAGTCTTCCTACAATGAGCAGTTCTTC